This is a list of T cell receptor beta chains from one sample in a study of blood T cell repertoires in COVID-19. Sequenced by immunoSEQ multiplex PCR; TCRdb stores in-frame clones only, minus some. Of 250,000 to 400,000 clones in the sample, more than 90% were seen once. The specimen was PBMCs or T cells enriched from blood (not recorded which). The receptors were gathered from a man in his fifties or sixties who had recovered from COVID-19. CDR3s include the opening cysteine and the closing phenylalanine or tryptophan. A D gene is named only where the DNA matches it firmly. Size values are once, few and many counts, or a class for expanded clones, and some rows have none.

abundance | j_gene | v_gene | d_gene | CDR3nt | CDR3aa
. | TRBJ1-1 | TRBV5-6 | . | TGTGCCAGCAGCTTGGCGGGGGTGGACACTGAAGCTTTCTTT | CASSLAGVDTEAFF
. | TRBJ2-1 | TRBV7-9 | TRBD1 | TGTGCCAGCAGCCAACTCTTTGGGACAGGGCACAATGAGCAGTTCTTC | CASSQLFGTGHNEQFF
. | TRBJ2-2 | TRBV6-2/TRBV6-3 | TRBD2 | TGTGCCAGCAGTTATATGAGGGCGGGAGACGGCGGGGAGCTGTTTTTT | CASSYMRAGDGGELFF
. | TRBJ1-5 | TRBV4-1 | . | TGCGCCAGCAGCCAAGGGAGTTGGGGCAATCAGCCCCAGCATTTT | CASSQGSWGNQPQHF
. | TRBJ1-1 | TRBV12-3/TRBV12-4 | . | TGTGCCAGCCGTATATCGGGGAGCACTGAAGCTTTCTTT | CASRISGSTEAFF
few | TRBJ1-2 | TRBV6-6 | . | TGTGCCAGCAGCACGGACAGTAACTATGGCTACACCTTC | CASSTDSNYGYTF
. | TRBJ1-2 | TRBV19 | TRBD1 | TGTGCCAGTAGGCCGCGGGACAGGAATTATGGCTACACCTTC | CASRPRDRNYGYTF
. | TRBJ2-3 | TRBV5-1 | . | TGCGCCAGCAGCTTGGGATCCCCGGGGGCAGATACGCAGTATTTT | CASSLGSPGADTQYF
once | TRBJ1-4 | TRBV29-1 | TRBD1 | TGCAGCGTTGCGACAGGGACAAATGAAAAACTGTTTTTT | CSVATGTNEKLFF
. | TRBJ2-3 | TRBV4-1 | . | TGCGCCAGCAGCCAAGAAGGGAGGCGGAATACGCAGTATTTT | CASSQEGRRNTQYF
. | TRBJ2-7 | TRBV11-2 | TRBD2 | TGTGCCAGCAGCTCCTACGCTACCCCGGGGGGCTACGAGCAGTACTTC | CASSSYATPGGYEQYF
once | TRBJ1-2 | TRBV29-1 | TRBD1 | TGCAGCGTTGTCCTGGACAGGGGGCATGGCTACACCTTC | CSVVLDRGHGYTF
once | TRBJ1-6 | TRBV4-1 | TRBD1 | TGCGCCAGCAGCCTCCGGGACAGGGCTGATAATTCACCCCTCCACTTT | CASSLRDRADNSPLHF
. | TRBJ1-3 | TRBV24-1 | TRBD1 | TGTGCCACCAGTGACCCCCGGGACAGGGGCGACTCTGGAAACACCATATATTTT | CATSDPRDRGDSGNTIYF
. | TRBJ1-1 | TRBV6-5 | . | TGTGCCAGCAGTTCCGGGACATTGAACACTGAAGCTTTCTTT | CASSSGTLNTEAFF
. | TRBJ1-5 | TRBV6-2/TRBV6-3 | TRBD1 | TGTGCCAGCAGTGACGCTCCGGGACAGCGTAAGCCCCAGCATTTT | CASSDAPGQRKPQHF
. | TRBJ2-5 | TRBV7-6 | TRBD1 | TGTGCCAGCAGCTTCACATCAGGGGGCAGGGAGACCCAGTACTTC | CASSFTSGGRETQYF
. | TRBJ1-1 | TRBV4-1 | . | TGCGCCAGCAGCCAGACGGCACCCGGGGGATTCATGAACACTGAAGCTTTCTTT | CASSQTAPGGFMNTEAFF
. | TRBJ1-5 | TRBV5-1 | . | TGCGCCAGCAGCTTGGATCCAGGGGCCCCTGGTCCCCAGCATTTT | CASSLDPGAPGPQHF
. | TRBJ2-5 | TRBV6-5 | . | TGTGCCAGCACCCCCCCCGGCGGGATTGAGACCCAGTACTTC | CASTPPGGIETQYF
few | TRBJ2-2 | TRBV7-3 | TRBD2 | TGTGCCAGCAGCTTACACCTAGCGGGAGCCGGGGAGCTGTTTTTT | CASSLHLAGAGELFF
. | TRBJ1-2 | TRBV19 | TRBD1 | TGTGCCAGTAGTATGCGGACAGGGGGCTATGGCTACACCTTC | CASSMRTGGYGYTF
. | TRBJ2-2 | TRBV29-1 | TRBD2 | TGCAGCGCGAAAGCGGGAGACTTCACCGGGGAGCTGTTTTTT | CSAKAGDFTGELFF
. | TRBJ2-4 | TRBV27 | TRBD1 | TGTGCCAGCAGTCCCCGGACAGGGGGCTGGGTAAGCAAAAACATTCAGTACTTC | CASSPRTGGWVSKNIQYF
. | TRBJ1-4 | TRBV30 | . | TGTGCCTGGAGTACCGGAGGCGAACTGTTTTTT | CAWSTGGELFF
. | TRBJ1-2 | TRBV7-9 | TRBD1 | TGTGCCAGCAGCTTAGGGGACAGGGGGCGTTTGTATGGCTACACCTTC | CASSLGDRGRLYGYTF
. | TRBJ2-7 | TRBV18 | TRBD2 | TGTGCCAGCTCACAGGCGGGGGGAGCCCTCTACGAGCAGTACTTC | CASSQAGGALYEQYF
few | TRBJ2-3 | TRBV4-1 | TRBD2 | TGCGCCAGCAGCACCTCCCGACTAGCGGGCCAAGAAGATACGCAGTATTTT | CASSTSRLAGQEDTQYF
. | TRBJ1-6 | TRBV5-4 | . | TGTGCCAGCAGCCCAGAAAGCTCCTATAATTCACCCCTCCACTTT | CASSPESSYNSPLHF
. | TRBJ2-7 | TRBV6-1 | . | TGTGCCAGCAGTGAACCCGGGACAACTACCTACGAGCAGTACTTC | CASSEPGTTTYEQYF
. | TRBJ1-1 | TRBV27 | . | TGTGCCAGCAGGAGCCCCGCGGGGGCTCTCACTGAAGCTTTCTTT | CASRSPAGALTEAFF
. | TRBJ2-7 | TRBV6-5 | . | TGTGCCAGCAGTTACTCGATGGGCCCGATCTACGAGCAGTACTTC | CASSYSMGPIYEQYF
. | TRBJ2-5 | TRBV18 | TRBD1 | TGTGCCAGCTCAGAACAGGGGCGAGAGACCCAGTACTTC | CASSEQGRETQYF
. | TRBJ2-7 | TRBV12-5 | . | TGTGCTAGTGGTTTGGGGCAAGCCTACGAGCAGTACTTC | CASGLGQAYEQYF
. | TRBJ1-1 | TRBV5-1 | . | TGCGCCAGCAGCTTGGAGGTCAGGGGGAACACTGAAGCTTTCTTT | CASSLEVRGNTEAFF
once | TRBJ1-4 | TRBV9 | TRBD1 | TGTGCCAGCAGCCCTTCCTCAGCAGGGGGAAAAGAAAAACTGTTTTTT | CASSPSSAGGKEKLFF
. | TRBJ1-1 | TRBV2 | TRBD1 | TGTGCCAGCAGTGCCCGGGGACAGGTGAACACTGAAGCTTTCTTT | CASSARGQVNTEAFF
few | TRBJ2-7 | TRBV4-3 | . | TGCGCCAGCAGCCAAAGCGCGACTCGCGAGCAGTACTTC | CASSQSATREQYF
. | TRBJ1-6 | TRBV7-9 | . | TGTGCCAGCAGCTTGGGAGAGAGGCAAAGTAATTCACCCCTCCACTTT | CASSLGERQSNSPLHF
. | TRBJ2-3 | TRBV7-3 | . | TGTGCCAGCAGCTTTGCGGGGAGCACAGATACGCAGTATTTT | CASSFAGSTDTQYF
. | TRBJ1-5 | TRBV7-2 | . | TGTGCCAGCAGCCCGCGTCCCGATCAGCCCCAGCATTTT | CASSPRPDQPQHF
. | TRBJ1-5 | TRBV29-1 | . | TGCAGCGCCGGGTTTGTGTGGGCAGGGCGCCAGACCTATAGCAATCAGCCCCAGCATTTT | CSAGFVWAGRQTYSNQPQHF